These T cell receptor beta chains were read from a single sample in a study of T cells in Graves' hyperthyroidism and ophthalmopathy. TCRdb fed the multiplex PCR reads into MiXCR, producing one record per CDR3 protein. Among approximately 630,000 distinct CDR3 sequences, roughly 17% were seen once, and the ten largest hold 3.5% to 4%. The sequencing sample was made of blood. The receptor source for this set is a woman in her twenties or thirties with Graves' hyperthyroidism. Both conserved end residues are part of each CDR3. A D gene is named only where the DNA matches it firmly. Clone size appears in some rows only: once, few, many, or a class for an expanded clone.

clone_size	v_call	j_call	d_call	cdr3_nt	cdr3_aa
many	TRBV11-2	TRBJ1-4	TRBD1	TGTGCCAGCAGCCCCCATGACAGGGGACTGAACCCCCGAGAGAAACTGTTTTTT	CASSPHDRGLNPREKLFF
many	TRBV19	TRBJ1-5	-	TGTGCCAGCACTACAGTGGTTAGCAATCAGCCCCAGCATTTT	CASTTVVSNQPQHF
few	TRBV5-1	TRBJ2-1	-	TGCGCCAGCAGCATTAGCGCCACCTCCTACAATGAGCAGTTCTTC	CASSISATSYNEQFF
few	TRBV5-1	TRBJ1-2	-	TGCGCCAGCAGCTTTAGGACAGATTATGGCTACACCTTC	CASSFRTDYGYTF
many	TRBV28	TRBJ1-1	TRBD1	TGTGCCAGCAGTTGGACAGGGGAAAACACTGAAGCTTTCTTT	CASSWTGENTEAFF
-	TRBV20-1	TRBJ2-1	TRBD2	TGCAGTGCTCATGATGGACTAGCGGCCTCCTACAATGAGCAGTTCTTC	CSAHDGLAASYNEQFF
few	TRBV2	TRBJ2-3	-	TGTGCCAGCAGTGCAGAGGGCTTCACAGATACGCAGTATTTT	CASSAEGFTDTQYF
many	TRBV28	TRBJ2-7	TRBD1	TGTGCCAGCAGTCGAGTTGGACAGGGGGGCTACGAGCAGTACTTC	CASSRVGQGGYEQYF
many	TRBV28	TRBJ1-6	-	TGTGCCAGCAGTCCCGGGGGGGCGTCCTATAATTCACCCCTCCACTTT	CASSPGGASYNSPLHF
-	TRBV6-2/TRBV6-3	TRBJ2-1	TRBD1	TGTGCCAGCAGTTCCCAGGGGGCGGGACTTAAAAATGAGCAGTTCTTC	CASSSQGAGLKNEQFF
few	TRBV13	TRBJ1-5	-	TGTGCCAGCACCACCGGGGGATATAGCAATCAGCCCCAGCATTTT	CASTTGGYSNQPQHF
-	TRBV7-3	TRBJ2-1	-	TGTGCCAGCAGCTTAACTCCTAGCAACAATGAGCAGTTCTTC	CASSLTPSNNEQFF
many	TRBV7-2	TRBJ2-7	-	TGTGCCAGCAGCTTACAATCTGGGACTTCCTACGAGCAGTACTTC	CASSLQSGTSYEQYF
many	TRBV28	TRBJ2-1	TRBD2	TGTGCCAGCAGTTTTGCGGGAGCCAACAATGAGCAGTTCTTC	CASSFAGANNEQFF
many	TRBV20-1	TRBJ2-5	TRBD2	TGCAGTGCTGGCGCCTTCGGGATAGCGGGAGTCGAAGAGACCCAGTACTTC	CSAGAFGIAGVEETQYF
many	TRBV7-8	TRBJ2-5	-	TGTGCCAGCAGCTTAGTTCGCGGAAACTTTGGGGAGACCCAGTACTTC	CASSLVRGNFGETQYF
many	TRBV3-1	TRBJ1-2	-	TGTGCCAGCAGCCAAGTTAGGGGCAGCATCTATGGCTACACCTTC	CASSQVRGSIYGYTF
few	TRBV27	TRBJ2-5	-	TGTGCCAGCAGTTTATATGGGCCCCAACAAGAGACCCAGTACTTC	CASSLYGPQQETQYF
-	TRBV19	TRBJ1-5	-	TGTGCCAGTACCATTACGGGGGCGGGACAGCCCCAGCATTTT	CASTITGAGQPQHF
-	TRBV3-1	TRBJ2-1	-	TGTGCCAGCAGCCAAGGACCTGATAGGCAGTTCTTC	CASSQGPDRQFF
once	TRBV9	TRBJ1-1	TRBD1	TGTGCCAGCAGCGTAGAGGACAGGGGTACTGAAGCTTTCTTT	CASSVEDRGTEAFF
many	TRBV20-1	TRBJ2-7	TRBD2	TGCAGTGCTAGTAGCGGGAACTACGAGCAGTACTTC	CSASSGNYEQYF
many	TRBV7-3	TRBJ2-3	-	TGTGCCAGCAGCTTAAGGACAGATACGCAGTATTTT	CASSLRTDTQYF
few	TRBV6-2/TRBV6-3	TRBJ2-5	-	TGTGCCAGCAGAGGGGTAGGATCGGGGAGGACCCAGTACTTC	CASRGVGSGRTQYF
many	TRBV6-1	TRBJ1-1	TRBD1	TGTGCCAGCAGTGAATTAGGGACAGGGTTGTTCATGAACACTGAAGCTTTCTTT	CASSELGTGLFMNTEAFF
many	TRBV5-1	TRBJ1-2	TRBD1	TGCGCCAGCAGCCCGGACAGGGAGGGGTATGGCTACACCTTC	CASSPDREGYGYTF
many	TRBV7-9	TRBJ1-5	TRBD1	TGTGCCAGCAGCTTAGCTCCCGTAGAACAGGGGCTAAATCTCTATCAGCCCCAGCATTTT	CASSLAPVEQGLNLYQPQHF
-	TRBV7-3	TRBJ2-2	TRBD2	TGTGCCAGCAGCTTATCTCGACTAGCGGGAGGCGCGAACACCGGGGAGCTGTTTTTT	CASSLSRLAGGANTGELFF
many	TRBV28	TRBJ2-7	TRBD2	TGTGCCAGCAGTCGCTTGGGACTAGAAGGGGACGAGCAGTACTTC	CASSRLGLEGDEQYF
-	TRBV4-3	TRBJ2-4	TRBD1	TGCGCCAGCAGCCTATCGCAGGGGGCCAACATTCAGTACTTC	CASSLSQGANIQYF
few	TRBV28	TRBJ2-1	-	TGTGCCAGCAGTTTTTCCTCCAGGGTGATTAATGAGCAGTTCTTC	CASSFSSRVINEQFF
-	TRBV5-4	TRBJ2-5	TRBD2	TGTGCCAGCAGCTCAACTAGCGGGAGGCCAGAGACCCAGTACTTC	CASSSTSGRPETQYF
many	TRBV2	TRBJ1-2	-	TGTGCCTCAACTGAGACGTACTATGGCTACACCTTC	CASTETYYGYTF
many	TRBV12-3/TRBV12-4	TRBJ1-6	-	TGTGCCAGCAGTAGCTCCTATAATTCACCCCTCCACTTT	CASSSSYNSPLHF
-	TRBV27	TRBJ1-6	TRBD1	TGTGCCAGCAAACAGGGGAGGGGTTCACCCCTCCACTTT	CASKQGRGSPLHF
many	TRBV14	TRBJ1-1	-	TGTGCCAGCAGCCAAGATGGTGGACGCGACACTGAAGCTTTCTTT	CASSQDGGRDTEAFF
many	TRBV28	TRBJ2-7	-	TGTGCCAGCAGGCCCTGGGGCTACGAGCAGTACTTC	CASRPWGYEQYF
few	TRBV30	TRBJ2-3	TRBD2	TGTGCCTGGAGTGAGGCTAGCGGGAGGGCCAAGGATACGCAGTATTTT	CAWSEASGRAKDTQYF
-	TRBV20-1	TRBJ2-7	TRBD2	TGCAGTGCTAGGTCCCCCGGGAGGGGAGGGCCGAGCGAGCAGTACTTC	CSARSPGRGGPSEQYF
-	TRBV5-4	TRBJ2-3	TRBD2	TGTGCCAGCAGCCGAGTTCCTAGCGGAGAGAGCACAGATACGCAGTATTTT	CASSRVPSGESTDTQYF
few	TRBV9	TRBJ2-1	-	TGTGCCAGCAGCGTAGATCCTAGTGGTAGTGAGCAGTTCTTC	CASSVDPSGSEQFF
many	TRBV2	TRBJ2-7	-	TGTGCCAGCAGAGTTACATACGAGCAGTACTTC	CASRVTYEQYF
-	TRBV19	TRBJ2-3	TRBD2	TGTGCCAGTAGTATAGGACTAGCGGGGAGCCGAGGTACGCAGTATTTT	CASSIGLAGSRGTQYF
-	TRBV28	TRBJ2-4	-	TGTGCCAGCACCCCTACGGGGTGGGGAAACATTCAGTACTTC	CASTPTGWGNIQYF
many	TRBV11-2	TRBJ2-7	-	TGTGCCAGCAGCTTAGATCAAGGGGTATCCTACGAGCAGTACTTC	CASSLDQGVSYEQYF
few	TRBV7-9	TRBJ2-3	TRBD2	TGTGCCAGCAGCAGCCTTTCAGGCGGGAGAGGGGATACGCAGTATTTT	CASSSLSGGRGDTQYF
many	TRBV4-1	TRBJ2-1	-	TGCGCCAGCAGCCAAGTTGACTTAGTCTCCTACAATGAGCAGTTCTTC	CASSQVDLVSYNEQFF
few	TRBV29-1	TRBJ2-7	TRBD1	TGCAGCGCGCGGACAGGGGCCTCCTACGAGCAGTACTTC	CSARTGASYEQYF
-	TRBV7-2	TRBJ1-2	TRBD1	TGTGCCAGCAGTTTCGGAGGGGGCTACTATGGCTACACCTTC	CASSFGGGYYGYTF
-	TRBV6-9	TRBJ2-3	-	TGTGCCAGCAGTTACGCGGGCGGGGGCACAGATACGCAGTATTTT	CASSYAGGGTDTQYF
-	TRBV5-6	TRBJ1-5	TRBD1	TGTGCCAGCAGCTTGGGGGGGACAGCCTACAATCAGCCCCAGCATTTT	CASSLGGTAYNQPQHF
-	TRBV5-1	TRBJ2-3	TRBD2	TGCGCCAGCAGCCCTGACTTGGGACTAGCGAGCACAGATACGCAGTATTTT	CASSPDLGLASTDTQYF
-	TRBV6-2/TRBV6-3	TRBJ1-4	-	TGTGCCAGCAGTCAGCGGCGTGACTCCATTGAAAAACTGTTTTTT	CASSQRRDSIEKLFF
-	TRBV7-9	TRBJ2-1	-	TGTGCCAGCAGCTTAGACGGGAACCCCTACAATGAGCAGTTCTTC	CASSLDGNPYNEQFF
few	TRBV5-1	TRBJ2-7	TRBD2	TGCGCCAGCAGCTTGGCCGCAAGCGGCGGGAGAGCCCACGAGCAGTACTTC	CASSLAASGGRAHEQYF
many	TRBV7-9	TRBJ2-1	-	TGTGCCAGCAGCTTAGTTATCATCGCGGGTGAGCAGTTCTTC	CASSLVIIAGEQFF
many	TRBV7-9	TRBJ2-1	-	TGTGCCAGCAGCCCCGGTCTTTCCAGCGAGCAGTTCTTC	CASSPGLSSEQFF
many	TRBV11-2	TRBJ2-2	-	TGTGCCAGCAGCTATATCTCCTACGGGGCCGGGGAGCTGTTTTTT	CASSYISYGAGELFF